The rows below give T cell receptor beta chains drawn from one sample of a study of T cells in Graves' hyperthyroidism and ophthalmopathy. TCRdb reprocessed the multiplex PCR reads with MiXCR, giving one entry per CDR3 protein. This sample has some 760,000 distinct CDR3 sequences, with 14% found just once. The sequencing input was blood. The receptors here all came from a woman between 18 and 29 years old with Graves' hyperthyroidism. Both conserved end residues are part of each CDR3. The D gene is left open where the match is weak. Rows may omit the clone size; those that give it use once, few, many or a size class.

J,D,V,size,DNA,CDR3
TRBJ1-2,.,TRBV18,many,TGTGCCAGCTCACCTCTCAGGGACATCTATGGCTACACCTTC,CASSPLRDIYGYTF
TRBJ1-3,TRBD1,TRBV12-3/TRBV12-4,many,TGTGCCAGCATCCTGACAGGGCGGAACACCATATATTTT,CASILTGRNTIYF
TRBJ2-5,TRBD2,TRBV7-9,many,TGTGCCAGCAGTCGTCGGACTAGCGGGGAACAAGAGACCCAGTACTTC,CASSRRTSGEQETQYF
TRBJ2-6,.,TRBV24-1,.,TGTGCCACGTCCGTCTCTGGGGCCAACGTCCTGACTTTC,CATSVSGANVLTF
TRBJ2-1,TRBD2,TRBV30,many,TGTGCCTGGAGTGTAACTAGCGGGAGCTATGAGCAGTTCTTC,CAWSVTSGSYEQFF
TRBJ2-5,.,TRBV7-8,few,TGTGCCAGCAGCGCTGCTCGGTGGGAACCCACTGGGGAGACCCAGTACTTC,CASSAARWEPTGETQYF
TRBJ1-1,.,TRBV27,many,TGTGCCAGCAGTCCACTGACCCTAACTCGAGGCACTGAAGCTTTCTTT,CASSPLTLTRGTEAFF
TRBJ1-1,.,TRBV5-4,.,TGTGCCAGCAGCTTGTGGGAGGAGGTCATGAACACTGAAGCTTTCTTT,CASSLWEEVMNTEAFF
TRBJ1-5,.,TRBV28,many,TGTGCCAGCATGACAGACGAGATCAGGCCCCAGCATTTT,CASMTDEIRPQHF
TRBJ2-2,TRBD2,TRBV12-3/TRBV12-4,many,TGTGCCAGCTGGAAGGCGGGGGACACCGGGGAGCTGTTTTTT,CASWKAGDTGELFF
TRBJ2-2,.,TRBV6-1,few,TGTGCCAGCAGCGATTACAGGGTCAACACCGGGGAGCTGTTTTTT,CASSDYRVNTGELFF
TRBJ2-3,.,TRBV27,few,TGTGCCAGCAGTTTAGAGGGGGGACTAAGCACAGATACGCAGTATTTT,CASSLEGGLSTDTQYF
TRBJ1-2,.,TRBV6-1,many,TGTGCCAGCAGTGAAGGGCTTTTCGGGAACTATGGCTACACCTTC,CASSEGLFGNYGYTF
TRBJ1-1,.,TRBV7-2,many,TGTGCCAGCAGCTTAATCACAGGGATGAACACTGAAGCTTTCTTT,CASSLITGMNTEAFF
TRBJ2-7,TRBD2,TRBV11-2,few,TGTGCCAGCAGCATGGGACTAGCGGGAGGGCGGCGCGAGCAGTACTTC,CASSMGLAGGRREQYF
TRBJ2-5,.,TRBV27,few,TGTGCCAGCAGTTTTTCAGGGAACCAAGAGACCCAGTACTTC,CASSFSGNQETQYF
TRBJ2-7,.,TRBV9,medium-sized,TGTGCCAGCAGCGTAGTCCGGACACGGAGACCCTACGAGCAGTACTTC,CASSVVRTRRPYEQYF
TRBJ2-3,TRBD2,TRBV13,.,TGTGCCAGCAGCTTAGGCTGGTCTAGCGGGAGCGCAGATACGCAGTATTTT,CASSLGWSSGSADTQYF
TRBJ2-7,TRBD2,TRBV12-3/TRBV12-4,.,TGTGCCAGCAGTCCGGGGCCTAGCGGGCCTTACGAGCAGTACTTC,CASSPGPSGPYEQYF
TRBJ2-6,.,TRBV30,few,TGTGCCTGGAGCTCCTCCCCCCCTCAGCCCTACTCTGGGGCCAACGTCCTGACTTTC,CAWSSSPPQPYSGANVLTF
TRBJ2-3,TRBD2,TRBV20-1,many,TGCAGTGGTAGAAGCGGGAGTGGCACAGATACGCAGTATTTT,CSGRSGSGTDTQYF
TRBJ1-2,.,TRBV18,.,TGTGCCAGCTCACCACCGGGCCAGCCTACTAACTATGGCTACACCTTC,CASSPPGQPTNYGYTF
TRBJ2-7,.,TRBV2,many,TGTGCCAGCAGTTGGGGACGTCACGAGCAGTACTTC,CASSWGRHEQYF
TRBJ2-5,TRBD2,TRBV12-3/TRBV12-4,many,TGTGCCAGCAACCCAGCGGGGGGACAAGAGACCCAGTACTTC,CASNPAGGQETQYF
TRBJ1-2,TRBD1,TRBV28,.,TGTGCCAGCAGTACCATTGGACAGGGAAACTATGGCTACACCTTC,CASSTIGQGNYGYTF
TRBJ1-2,.,TRBV7-8,few,TGTGCCAGCAGCTTAGGTGTCGATGGCTACACCTTC,CASSLGVDGYTF
TRBJ1-2,.,TRBV29-1,.,TGCAGCGTTGAAGAGGGCGGGGTCGTTGCAAATGGCTACACCTTC,CSVEEGGVVANGYTF
TRBJ1-5,.,TRBV6-2/TRBV6-3,.,TGTGCCAGCAGTTACTCGCGAATGACACCGGAGCTTGGCAATCAGCCCCAGCATTTT,CASSYSRMTPELGNQPQHF
TRBJ2-7,.,TRBV2,many,TGTGCCAGCATGCCCCGGAGACAGTTTTCCTACGAGCAGTACTTC,CASMPRRQFSYEQYF
TRBJ2-1,TRBD2,TRBV6-1,few,TGTGCCAGCAGTGAGTTGACTAGCGGGGCCAATGAGCAGTTCTTC,CASSELTSGANEQFF
TRBJ1-1,.,TRBV20-1,few,TGCAGTGCTAATATGGACGGGGGGAACACTGAAGCTTTCTTT,CSANMDGGNTEAFF
TRBJ2-7,.,TRBV7-2,few,TGTGCCAGCAGCTCCGGCCCGACTAAGGGTAACTACGAGCAGTACTTC,CASSSGPTKGNYEQYF
TRBJ1-5,TRBD1,TRBV20-1,many,TGCAGTGCTAGTTCAACCCACAGGGGGAATCAGCCCCAGCATTTT,CSASSTHRGNQPQHF
TRBJ1-1,.,TRBV20-1,few,TGCAGTGCCTCGGACATCAAGAACACTGAAGCTTTCTTT,CSASDIKNTEAFF
TRBJ2-1,.,TRBV12-3/TRBV12-4,.,TGTGCCAGCAGCTACTTAGGCTGGTCCAATGAGCAGTTCTTC,CASSYLGWSNEQFF
TRBJ2-7,.,TRBV20-1,.,TGCAGTGGAATATCGGCGGTAATAATGGACGAGCAGTACTTC,CSGISAVIMDEQYF
TRBJ2-3,TRBD1,TRBV2,many,TGTGCCAGCAGTCTACAGGGGTGGGCAGATACGCAGTATTTT,CASSLQGWADTQYF
TRBJ1-4,.,TRBV12-3/TRBV12-4,many,TGTGCCAGCAGTTTAGTGGGTCCAGGGTGGGCACCAACTAATGAAAAACTGTTTTTT,CASSLVGPGWAPTNEKLFF
TRBJ2-3,TRBD2,TRBV7-3,many,TGTGCCAGCAGCTTAGTCGGGACTAGCGAGCAGTATTTT,CASSLVGTSEQYF
TRBJ2-1,.,TRBV20-1,few,TGCAGTGCTAGAACTAGTTGGTACAATGAGCAGTTCTTC,CSARTSWYNEQFF
TRBJ1-1,.,TRBV4-2,.,TGTGCCAGCAGCCGGGAGGGCGACGGGAACACTGAAGCTTTCTTT,CASSREGDGNTEAFF
TRBJ2-1,.,TRBV3-1,many,TGTGCCAGCAGCCCGACAGTCACCTACAATGAGCAGTTCTTC,CASSPTVTYNEQFF
TRBJ2-7,.,TRBV18,few,TGTGCCAGCTCACCACAAAACTTTCCCTACGAGCAGTACTTC,CASSPQNFPYEQYF
TRBJ2-1,.,TRBV19,few,TGTGCCAGTAGTCGGGAGTCCGAGACGGAGCAGTTCTTC,CASSRESETEQFF
TRBJ1-5,.,TRBV6-2/TRBV6-3,many,TGTGCCAGCAGTTCCGGGAAGGGAGGCGATCAGCCCCAGCATTTT,CASSSGKGGDQPQHF
TRBJ2-1,TRBD2,TRBV20-1,few,TGCAGTGCTGCCGGACTAGCGGGTCGGAATGAGCAGTTCTTC,CSAAGLAGRNEQFF
TRBJ2-3,TRBD2,TRBV5-4,few,TGTGCCAGCAGCTTGGGGACTAGCGGAGAACTCACAGATACGCAGTATTTT,CASSLGTSGELTDTQYF
TRBJ1-5,.,TRBV2,many,TGTGCCAGCAGTGTCCGGAGGAGCAATCAGCCCCAGCATTTT,CASSVRRSNQPQHF
TRBJ1-4,TRBD1,TRBV20-1,few,TGCAGTGCTCGCCGGGACAGAACTAATGAAAAACTGTTTTTT,CSARRDRTNEKLFF
TRBJ2-3,.,TRBV7-8,few,TGTGCCAGCAGCTCCCGGGACTCGCGAATTTCCAGCACAGATACGCAGTATTTT,CASSSRDSRISSTDTQYF
TRBJ2-1,.,TRBV7-8,.,TGTGCCAGCACCGACACTAGAAAACTGAAGTGGGAGCAGTTCTTC,CASTDTRKLKWEQFF
TRBJ1-1,.,TRBV20-1,.,TGCAGTGCTAGATTGGGCGGCGGACCCCCTGAAGCTTTCTTT,CSARLGGGPPEAFF
TRBJ2-7,TRBD2,TRBV18,few,TGTGCCAGCTCACCACCGAGGACTAGCGGAGAATACGAGCAGTACTTC,CASSPPRTSGEYEQYF
TRBJ2-7,TRBD2,TRBV20-1,.,TGCAGTGCTGAGCGAGCGGGACCCTACGAGCAGTACTTC,CSAERAGPYEQYF
TRBJ2-3,.,TRBV6-1,.,TGTGCCAGCAGTATCGAAGGCACGCAGTATTTT,CASSIEGTQYF